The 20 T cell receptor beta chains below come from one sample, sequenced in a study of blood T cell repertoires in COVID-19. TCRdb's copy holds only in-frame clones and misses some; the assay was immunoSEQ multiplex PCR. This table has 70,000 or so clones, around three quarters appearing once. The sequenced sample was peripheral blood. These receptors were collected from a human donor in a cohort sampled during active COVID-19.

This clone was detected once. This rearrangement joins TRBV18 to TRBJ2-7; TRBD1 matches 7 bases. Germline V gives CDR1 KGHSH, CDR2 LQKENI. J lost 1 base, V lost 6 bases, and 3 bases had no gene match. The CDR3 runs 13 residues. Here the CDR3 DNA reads TGTGCCAGCTCTATGGGACAGTCCTACGAGCAGTACTTC. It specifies CASSMGQSYEQYF.

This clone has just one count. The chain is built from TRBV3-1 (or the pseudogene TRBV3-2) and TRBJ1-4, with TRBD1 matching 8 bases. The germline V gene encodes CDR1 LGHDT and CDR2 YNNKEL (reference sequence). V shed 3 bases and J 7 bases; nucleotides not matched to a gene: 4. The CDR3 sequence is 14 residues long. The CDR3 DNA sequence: TGTGCCAGCAGCCAGCGGACAGGGATTGAAAAACTGTTTTTT. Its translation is CASSQRTGIEKLFF.

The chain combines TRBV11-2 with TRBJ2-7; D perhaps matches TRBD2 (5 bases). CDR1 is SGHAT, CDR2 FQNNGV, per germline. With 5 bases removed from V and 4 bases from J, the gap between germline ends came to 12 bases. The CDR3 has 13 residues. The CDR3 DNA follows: TGTGCCAGCAGCCTGCGGTCGGGATACGAGCAGTACTTC. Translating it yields CASSLRSGYEQYF.

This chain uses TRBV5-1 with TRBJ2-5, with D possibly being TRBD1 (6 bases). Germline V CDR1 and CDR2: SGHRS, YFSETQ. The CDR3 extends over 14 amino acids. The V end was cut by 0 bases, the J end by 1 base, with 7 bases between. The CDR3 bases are TGCGCCAGCAGCTTGGTGGGGGCCCAAGAGACCCAGTACTTC. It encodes CASSLVGAQETQYF. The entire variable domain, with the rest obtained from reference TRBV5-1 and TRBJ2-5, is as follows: KAGVTQTPRYLIKTRGQQVTLSCSPISGHRSVSWYQQTPGQGLQFLFEYFSETQRNKGNFPGRFSGRQFSNSRSEMNVSTLELGDSALYLCASSLVGAQETQYFGPGTRLLVL.

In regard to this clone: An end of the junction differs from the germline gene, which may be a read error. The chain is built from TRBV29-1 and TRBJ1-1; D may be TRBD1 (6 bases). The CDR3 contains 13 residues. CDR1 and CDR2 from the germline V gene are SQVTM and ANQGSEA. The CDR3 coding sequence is TGCAGCGCTGAACAGGGTCCCGACACTGAAGCTTTCTTT. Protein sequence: CSAEQGPDTEAFF.

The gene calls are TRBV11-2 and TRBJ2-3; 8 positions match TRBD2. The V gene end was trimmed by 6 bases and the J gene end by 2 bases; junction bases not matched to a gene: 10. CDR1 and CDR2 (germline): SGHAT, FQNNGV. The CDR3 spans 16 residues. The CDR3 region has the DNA TGTGCCAGCAGTGATCCTAGCGGGCTAAACACAGATACGCAGTATTTT. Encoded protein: CASSDPSGLNTDTQYF.

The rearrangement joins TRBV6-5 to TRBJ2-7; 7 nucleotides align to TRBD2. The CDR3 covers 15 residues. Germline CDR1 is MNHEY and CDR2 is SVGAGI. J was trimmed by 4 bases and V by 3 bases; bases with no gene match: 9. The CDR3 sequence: CASSYSESGTYEQYF. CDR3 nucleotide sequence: TGTGCCAGCAGTTATTCGGAAAGCGGGACGTACGAGCAGTACTTC.

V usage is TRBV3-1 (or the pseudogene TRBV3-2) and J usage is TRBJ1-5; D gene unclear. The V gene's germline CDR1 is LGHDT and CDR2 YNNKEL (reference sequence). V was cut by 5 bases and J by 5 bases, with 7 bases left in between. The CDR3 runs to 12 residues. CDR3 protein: CASSWLDQPQHF. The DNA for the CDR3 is TGTGCCAGCAGCTGGTTAGATCAGCCCCAGCATTTT.

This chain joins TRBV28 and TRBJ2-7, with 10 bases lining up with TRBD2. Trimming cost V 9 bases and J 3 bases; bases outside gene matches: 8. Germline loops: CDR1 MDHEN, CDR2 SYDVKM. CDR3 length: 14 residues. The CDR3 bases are TGTGCCAGTGTACTAGCGGGGACCCACTACGAGCAGTACTTC. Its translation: CASVLAGTHYEQYF.

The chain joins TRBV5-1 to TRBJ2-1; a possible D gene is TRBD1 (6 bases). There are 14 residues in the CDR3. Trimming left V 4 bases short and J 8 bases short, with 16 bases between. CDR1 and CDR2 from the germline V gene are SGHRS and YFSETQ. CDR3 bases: TGCGCCAGCAGCCAACAGGGAGCCGTTGATGAGCAGTTCTTC. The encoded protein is CASSQQGAVDEQFF. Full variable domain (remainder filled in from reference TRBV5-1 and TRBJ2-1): KAGVTQTPRYLIKTRGQQVTLSCSPISGHRSVSWYQQTPGQGLQFLFEYFSETQRNKGNFPGRFSGRQFSNSRSEMNVSTLELGDSALYLCASSQQGAVDEQFFGPGTRLTVL.

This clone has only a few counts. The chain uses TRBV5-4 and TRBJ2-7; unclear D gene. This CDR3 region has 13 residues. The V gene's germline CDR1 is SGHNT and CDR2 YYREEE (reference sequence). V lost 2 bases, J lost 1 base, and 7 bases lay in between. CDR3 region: CASSFRGSYEQYF. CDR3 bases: TGTGCCAGCAGCTTCCGAGGATCCTACGAGCAGTACTTC.

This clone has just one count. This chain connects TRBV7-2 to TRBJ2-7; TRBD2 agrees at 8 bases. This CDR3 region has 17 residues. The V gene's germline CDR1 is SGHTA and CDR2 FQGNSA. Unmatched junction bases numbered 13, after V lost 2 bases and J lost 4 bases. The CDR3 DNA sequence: TGTGCCAGCAGCTTACGCCACGGGGTAGCGGGATCGTACGAGCAGTACTTC. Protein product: CASSLRHGVAGSYEQYF.

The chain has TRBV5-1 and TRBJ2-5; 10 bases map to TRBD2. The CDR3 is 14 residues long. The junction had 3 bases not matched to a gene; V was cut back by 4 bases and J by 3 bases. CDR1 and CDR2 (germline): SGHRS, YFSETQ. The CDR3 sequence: CASSQGLAKETQYF. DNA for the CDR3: TGCGCCAGCAGCCAGGGACTAGCGAAAGAGACCCAGTACTTC.

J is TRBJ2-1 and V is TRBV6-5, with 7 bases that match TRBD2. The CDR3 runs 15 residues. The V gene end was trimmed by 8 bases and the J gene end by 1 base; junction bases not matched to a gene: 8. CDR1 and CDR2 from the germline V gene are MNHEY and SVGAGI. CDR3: CASSNGGGSYNEQFF. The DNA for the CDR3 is TGTGCCAGCTCCAACGGGGGAGGGTCCTACAATGAGCAGTTCTTC.

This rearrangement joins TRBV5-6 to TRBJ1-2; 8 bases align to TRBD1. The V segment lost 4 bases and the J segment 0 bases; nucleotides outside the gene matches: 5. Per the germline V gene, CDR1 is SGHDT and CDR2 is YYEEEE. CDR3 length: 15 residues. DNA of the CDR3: TGTGCCAGCAGCAGGACAGGGCTGGCTAACTATGGCTACACCTTC. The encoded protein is CASSRTGLANYGYTF.

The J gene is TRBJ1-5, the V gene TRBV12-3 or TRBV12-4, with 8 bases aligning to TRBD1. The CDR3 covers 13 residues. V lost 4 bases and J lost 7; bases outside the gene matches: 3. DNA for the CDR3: TGTGCCAGCAGTTCGACAGGGGCCCAGCCCCAGCATTTT. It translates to CASSSTGAQPQHF.

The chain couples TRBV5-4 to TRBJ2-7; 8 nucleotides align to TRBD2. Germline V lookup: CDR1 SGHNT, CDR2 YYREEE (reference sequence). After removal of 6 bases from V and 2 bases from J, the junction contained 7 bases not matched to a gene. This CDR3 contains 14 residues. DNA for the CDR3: TGTGCCAGCAAACTGGCGGGAGGCCCCTACGAGCAGTACTTC. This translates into CASKLAGGPYEQYF.

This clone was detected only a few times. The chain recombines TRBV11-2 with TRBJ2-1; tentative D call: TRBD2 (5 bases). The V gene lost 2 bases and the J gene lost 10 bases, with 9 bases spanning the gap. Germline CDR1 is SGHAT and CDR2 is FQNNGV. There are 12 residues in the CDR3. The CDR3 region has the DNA TGTGCCAGCAGCTTATCGGGGAACGAGCAGTTCTTC. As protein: CASSLSGNEQFF.

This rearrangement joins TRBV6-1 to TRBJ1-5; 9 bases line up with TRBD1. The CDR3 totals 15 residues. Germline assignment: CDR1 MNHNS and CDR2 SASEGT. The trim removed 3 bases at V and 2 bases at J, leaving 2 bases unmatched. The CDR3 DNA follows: TGTGCCAGCAGTGACCGGACAGGGGGCAATCAGCCCCAGCATTTT. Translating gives CASSDRTGGNQPQHF.

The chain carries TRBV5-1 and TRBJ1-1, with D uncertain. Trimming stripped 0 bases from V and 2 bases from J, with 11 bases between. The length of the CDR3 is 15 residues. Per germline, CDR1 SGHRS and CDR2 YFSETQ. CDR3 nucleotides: TGCGCCAGCAGCTTGGAAGCAGGCCTAAACACTGAAGCTTTCTTT. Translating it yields CASSLEAGLNTEAFF.